This TCR beta chain emerged from a study of T cell repertoires in cytomegalovirus infection. Study-level background: An indication of both CMV infection and matching HLA type came from public TCR beta signatures.

A single record per CDR3 protein comes from TCRdb applying MiXCR to the reads. The sample records approximately 910,000 distinct CDR3 sequences, around 32% being singletons. The CDR3 has 16 residues. After removal of 5 bases from V and 4 bases from J, the junction contained 7 bases not matched to a gene. Germline-derived CDR1 and CDR2 are SGHVS and FQNEAQ. This clonotype occurred many times. Its antigen is unknown. Source: cultured CD8+ T cells from PBMCs, taken from culture after CMV antigen stimulation. The J gene is TRBJ2-5, the V gene TRBV7-8; 13 bases align to TRBD2. This receptor was obtained from a human donor in good health (CMV status not recorded). Some clones in this sample may be carry-over from other donors' samples. The CDR3 reads CASSKLAGGGRETQYF. The CDR3 DNA sequence: TGTGCCAGCAGCAAACTAGCGGGGGGGGGGCGAGAGACCCAGTACTTC.